The 32 T cell receptor beta chains given below trace back to one sample, sequenced in a study of cytotoxic CD8 clonotypes in ibrutinib-treated CLL. Data came from immunoSEQ multiplex PCR; TCRdb stores just in-frame clones and leaves some out. The sample records tens of thousands of clones, roughly three quarters being singletons. The input for sequencing was PBMCs, taken after 12 months of ibrutinib treatment. Receptors were obtained from a human donor with chronic lymphocytic leukemia.

This clone was recorded a few times. The rearrangement joins TRBV11-2 to TRBJ2-4, with TRBD1 matching 9 bases. The CDR3 sequence is 13 residues long. The germline V gene has CDR1 SGHAT and CDR2 FQNNGV. J lost 9 bases, V lost 5 bases, and 5 bases had no gene match. Here the CDR3 reads CASSTGTGFIQYF. The CDR3 coding sequence is TGTGCCAGCAGCACCGGGACAGGGTTCATTCAGTACTTC.

CDR3 coding DNA: TGTGCCATCAGACTTAGCGGGAGCAATGAGCAGTTCTTC. Encoded protein: CAIRLSGSNEQFF. V gene TRBV10-3 combines with J gene TRBJ2-1; 9 positions match TRBD2. V lost 6 bases to trimming and J lost 6 bases; unmatched junction nucleotides: 3. Germline V gene data show CDR1 as ENHRY and CDR2 as SYGVKD. The CDR3 length is 13 residues.

This chain uses TRBV28 with TRBJ1-5; a weak D match, TRBD1 (6 bases). Germline lookup yields CDR1 MDHEN and CDR2 SYDVKM. The CDR3 is 14 residues long. Trimming stripped 6 bases from V and 7 bases from J, with 16 bases between. The CDR3 loop reads CASRGGGARQPQHF. The CDR3 DNA sequence: TGTGCCAGCAGGGGAGGGGGGGCGCGACAGCCCCAGCATTTT. The full variable domain, with the rest looked up from reference TRBV28 and TRBJ1-5, is DVKVTQSSRYLVKRTGEKVFLECVQDMDHENMFWYRQDPGLGLRLIYFSYDVKMKEKGDIPEGYSVSREKKERFSLILESASTNQTSMYLCASRGGGARQPQHFGDGTRLSIL.

V and J are TRBV28 and TRBJ2-6; 12 bases are shared with TRBD1. The germline V gene has CDR1 MDHEN and CDR2 SYDVKM. The CDR3 runs 18 residues. V lost 6 bases and J lost 4; bases outside the gene matches: 10. The CDR3 here is CASSIQGQGAPGANVLTF. The CDR3 nucleotides are TGTGCCAGCAGCATCCAGGGACAGGGGGCGCCCGGGGCCAACGTCCTGACTTTC.

The CDR3 bases are TGCGCCAGCAGCCAAGAGGGGTTCACATGGGATGAAAAACTGTTTTTT. Translating it yields CASSQEGFTWDEKLFF. The rearrangement joins TRBV4-3 to TRBJ1-4; no clear D. V was shortened by 0 bases and J by 6 bases, with 14 bases between the two germline ends. The CDR3 contains 16 residues. Germline V gives CDR1 LGHNA, CDR2 YSLEER.

This clone showed up just once. This chain uses TRBV28 with TRBJ2-3; 7 bases are a match to TRBD2. Looked up from germline, CDR1 is MDHEN and CDR2 is SYDVKM. The CDR3 contains 15 residues. J lost 2 bases, V lost 2 bases, and 4 bases had no gene match. The CDR3 nucleotides are TGTGCCAGCAGTTTAGGCGGGAGTTTCACAGATACGCAGTATTTT. Translated, it gives CASSLGGSFTDTQYF.

The chain carries TRBV7-3 and TRBJ2-1; D may be TRBD2 (5 bases). This CDR3 region has 17 residues. Germline V gene lookup returns CDR1 SGHTA and CDR2 FQGTGA. V lost 2 bases and J lost 7, with 21 bases in between. CDR3 protein: CASSLYGMGDPGNEQFF. The CDR3 DNA is TGTGCCAGCAGCTTATACGGGATGGGAGACCCGGGGAATGAGCAGTTCTTC.

This chain joins TRBV5-6 and TRBJ2-5; TRBD2 aligns across 13 bases. This CDR3 comprises 18 residues. With 4 bases clipped from V and 2 bases from J, the junction kept 11 bases outside the gene matches. Germline values: CDR1 SGHDT, CDR2 YYEEEE. CDR3 residues: CASSLLRTSGGFQETQYF. The CDR3 nucleotides read TGTGCCAGCAGCCTCTTAAGGACTAGCGGGGGCTTTCAAGAGACCCAGTACTTC.

The V call is TRBV2, the J call TRBJ1-3; no clear D gene. V gave up 4 bases and J gave up 0 bases, with 10 bases separating them. From germline, CDR1 is SNHLY and CDR2 FYNNEI. The CDR3 spans 15 residues. This chain's CDR3 is CASSVRKSSGNTIYF. CDR3 in DNA: TGTGCCAGCAGTGTAAGGAAAAGCTCTGGAAACACCATATATTTT.

The V gene is TRBV10-2, the J gene TRBJ2-3; 11 bases align to TRBD2. V shed 2 bases, J shed 4 bases, and the junction held 2 bases outside the gene matches. CDR1 is WSHSY, CDR2 SAAADI, per germline. CDR3 length: 15 residues. In DNA form, the CDR3 reads TGCGCCAGCAGTGAGGCGGGACTAGCGGCAGATACGCAGTATTTT. Residues: CASSEAGLAADTQYF.

V is TRBV5-5 and J is TRBJ2-5, with D perhaps TRBD2 (5 bases). The germline V and J ends were trimmed by 0 bases and 3 bases, with 6 bases remaining between them. The germline CDR1 and CDR2 sequences are SGHKS and YYEKEE (reference sequence). CDR3 length: 13 residues. CDR3 DNA: TGTGCCAGCAGCTTGGAGGAGGAAGAGACCCAGTACTTC. This translates into CASSLEEEETQYF. Based on the CDR3 plus reference TRBV5-5 and TRBJ2-5, the full variable domain is DAGVTQSPTHLIKTRGQQVTLRCSPISGHKSVSWYQQVLGQGPQFIFQYYEKEERGRGNFPDRFSARQFPNYSSELNVNALLLGDSALYLCASSLEEEETQYFGPGTRLLVL.

This chain connects TRBV27 to TRBJ1-1; D gene ambiguous. The CDR3 consists of 13 residues. Between the trimmed V and J ends, which lost 3 bases and 7 bases, there was a span of 12 bases. The germline CDR1 and CDR2 sequences are MNHEY and SMNVEV (reference sequence). CDR3 sequence: CASSFGYNYEAFF. The CDR3 bases are TGTGCCAGCAGTTTCGGGTACAACTATGAAGCTTTCTTT.

The chain joins TRBV19 to TRBJ2-3, with 9 positions matching TRBD1. This CDR3 comprises 16 residues. J was trimmed by 5 bases and V by 4 bases; bases with no gene match: 10. Germline V gives CDR1 LNHDA, CDR2 SQIVND (reference sequence). CDR3 in amino acids: CASSTAGTGSLDTQYF. DNA for the CDR3: TGTGCCAGTAGTACAGCCGGGACAGGGTCATTAGATACGCAGTATTTT.

The genes are TRBV30 and TRBJ2-1, with 7 bases aligning to TRBD2. Trimming removed 0 bases from V and 2 bases from J; junction bases left unmatched: 7. CDR1 is GTSNPN and CDR2 is SVGIG in the germline V gene (reference sequence). The CDR3 contains 16 residues. CDR3 residues: CAWSVGGGGTYNEQFF. The CDR3, as DNA: TGTGCCTGGAGTGTAGGTGGGGGGGGGACCTACAATGAGCAGTTCTTC.

This rearrangement joins TRBV5-1 to TRBJ2-3, with D unresolved. This CDR3 has 12 residues. V was shortened by 5 bases and J by 5 bases, with 9 bases between the two germline ends. The V gene's germline CDR1 is SGHRS and CDR2 YFSETQ. DNA of the CDR3: TGCGCCAGCAGGACGGCCTTAGATACGCAGTATTTT. It codes for CASRTALDTQYF.

The chain carries TRBV30 and TRBJ2-5; weak D call: TRBD2 (5 bases). The germline CDR1 and CDR2 sequences are GTSNPN and SVGIG (reference sequence). The CDR3 consists of 11 residues. Trimming cost V 5 bases and J 4 bases, with 8 bases left between them. Here the CDR3 DNA reads TGTGCCTGGGGTGGGAGAGAGACCCAGTACTTC. Its protein product is CAWGGRETQYF.

The rearrangement joins TRBV6-1 to TRBJ1-2; tentative D call: TRBD1 (5 bases). The CDR3 extends over 13 amino acids. The V end was cut by 1 base, the J end by 5 bases, with 8 bases between. Germline values: CDR1 MNHNS, CDR2 SASEGT. CDR3 sequence (DNA): TGTGCCAGCAGTGAAGGGCAGGGATATGGCTACACCTTC. As protein: CASSEGQGYGYTF.

By share of the sample, this clone is medium-sized (0.01 to 0.1%). The chain employs TRBV27 and TRBJ2-7, with D perhaps assigned TRBD1 or TRBD2 (5 bases each). The germline gives CDR1 MNHEY, CDR2 SMNVEV (reference sequence). The CDR3 has 14 amino acids. V lost 7 bases, J lost 3 bases, and 16 bases lay in between. As DNA, the CDR3 is TGTGCCAGCAAGACCGGGGCTAGGTACTACGAGCAGTACTTC. It yields the protein CASKTGARYYEQYF.

This clone appeared a few times. An end of the junction does not agree with germline; a read error may underlie this. The chain combines TRBV28 with TRBJ1-2; TRBD1 matches at 7 bases. The CDR3 spans 11 residues. The germline V gene encodes CDR1 MDHEN and CDR2 SYDVKM. CDR3 protein: CASSHYDQGVF. Written as DNA, the CDR3 is TGTGCCAGCAGTCATTATGACCAGGGGGTTTTC.

The chain is built from TRBV6-1 and TRBJ2-3, with TRBD2 identical over 7 bases. The CDR3 contains 14 residues. V lost 4 bases to trimming and J lost 3 bases; unmatched junction nucleotides: 4. Germline V CDR1 and CDR2: MNHNS, SASEGT. CDR3 loop: CASSAGGFTDTQYF. Here the CDR3 DNA reads TGTGCCAGCAGTGCGGGAGGCTTTACAGATACGCAGTATTTT.

This rearrangement joins TRBV19 to TRBJ2-7; possible D gene TRBD2, 6 bases. The germline V gene has CDR1 LNHDA and CDR2 SQIVND (reference sequence). This CDR3 region has 15 residues. V shed 3 bases and J shed 1 base, with 13 bases lying between them. The CDR3 here is CASSMVRGTSYEQYF. CDR3 coding DNA: TGTGCCAGTAGTATGGTGCGCGGGACGTCCTACGAGCAGTACTTC. The complete variable domain, with remaining parts taken from reference TRBV19 and TRBJ2-7, reads DGGITQSPKYLFRKEGQNVTLSCEQNLNHDAMYWYRQDPGQGLRLIYYSQIVNDFQKGDIAEGYSVSREKKESFPLTVTSAQKNPTAFYLCASSMVRGTSYEQYFGPGTRLTVT.

The V call is TRBV25-1, the J call TRBJ2-1; D is perhaps TRBD1 (6 bases). Trimming cost V 2 bases and J 8 bases, with 13 bases left between them. Germline CDR1 is MGHDK and CDR2 is SYGVNS. This CDR3 spans 14 amino acids. CDR3: CASSEMGAGHEQFF. CDR3 nucleotide sequence: TGTGCCAGCAGTGAAATGGGGGCAGGGCATGAGCAGTTCTTC.

J is TRBJ2-3 and V is TRBV19, with 8 bases identical to TRBD2. Germline assignment: CDR1 LNHDA and CDR2 SQIVND (reference sequence). The CDR3 has 17 amino acids. V shed 3 bases, J shed 0 bases, and the junction held 8 bases outside the gene matches. The CDR3 nucleotides read TGTGCCAGTAGTATTGGGAGGGTAGCGGGAAGCACAGATACGCAGTATTTT. It translates to CASSIGRVAGSTDTQYF.

The chain links TRBV7-9 to TRBJ2-7; possible D gene TRBD2, 5 bases. Germline CDR1 and CDR2: SEHNR and FQNEAQ (reference sequence). The CDR3 totals 14 residues. V shed 0 bases and J shed 7 bases, with 13 bases lying between them. The CDR3 sequence is CASSLAAGIREQYF. DNA of the CDR3: TGTGCCAGCAGCTTAGCGGCGGGCATACGAGAGCAGTACTTC.

CDR3 amino acids: CASRQGAGTDTQYF. The CDR3 DNA reads as TGTGCCAGCAGGCAGGGGGCAGGCACAGATACGCAGTATTTT. The chain has TRBV6-1 and TRBJ2-3; TRBD1 matches 8 bases. The germline gives CDR1 MNHNS, CDR2 SASEGT. This CDR3 is 14 amino acids long. The trim removed 6 bases at V and 1 base at J, leaving 3 bases unmatched.

This clone was observed a few times. The J gene is TRBJ2-7, the V gene TRBV9; 9 nucleotides line up with TRBD2. CDR1 and CDR2 from the germline V gene are SGDLS and YYNGEE. The CDR3 is 15 residues long. V lost 3 bases and J lost 3; bases outside the gene matches: 7. This CDR3 reads CASSASPSGIYEQYF. Here the CDR3 DNA reads TGTGCCAGCAGCGCGTCGCCTAGCGGGATCTACGAGCAGTACTTC.

This chain links TRBV5-1 with TRBJ2-1; TRBD2 matches 8 bases. The V and J ends lost 5 bases and 9 bases, in that order; junction bases with no gene match: 7. This CDR3 has 13 amino acids. Per germline, CDR1 SGHRS and CDR2 YFSETQ. The chain's CDR3 is CASSWGLEREQFF. The CDR3 DNA follows: TGCGCCAGCAGTTGGGGACTAGAGCGTGAGCAGTTCTTC.

The chain links TRBV2 to TRBJ2-3; no reliable D call. Germline-derived CDR1 and CDR2 are SNHLY and FYNNEI. Trimming removed 8 bases at V and 0 bases at J, with 12 bases between. The CDR3 length is 14 residues. The CDR3: CASWSRVSTDTQYF. The CDR3 DNA reads TGTGCCAGCTGGTCCAGAGTTAGCACAGATACGCAGTATTTT.

This chain links TRBV11-3 with TRBJ2-7; 9 bases align to TRBD1. The CDR3 spans 14 residues. The J segment lost 5 bases and the V segment lost 4 bases, leaving 6 bases of the junction unmatched. CDR1 is SGHNT, CDR2 YENEEA, per germline. This CDR3 reads CASSSYRGHDEQYF. The CDR3 bases are TGTGCCAGCAGCTCGTACAGGGGGCATGACGAGCAGTACTTC.

This sequence joins TRBV7-6 and TRBJ2-3, with D unresolved. Germline loops: CDR1 SGHVS, CDR2 FNYEAQ. The CDR3 is 13 amino acids. V dropped 5 bases and J dropped 2 bases, with 8 bases sitting between them. The CDR3 nucleotides read TGTGCCAGCAGCGAGGCCTTCACAGATACGCAGTATTTT. Its translation is CASSEAFTDTQYF.

This clone was seen once. The V call is TRBV7-2, the J call TRBJ2-3; possibly TRBD2 for D (7 bases). V was pared by 2 bases and J by 2 bases, with 11 bases between. The CDR3 runs 15 residues. Germline assignment: CDR1 SGHTA and CDR2 FQGNSA. This CDR3 reads CASSLWGGPTDTQYF. As DNA, the CDR3 is TGTGCCAGCAGCTTATGGGGGGGCCCCACAGATACGCAGTATTTT. Using reference TRBV7-2 and TRBJ2-3 for the parts outside the CDR3, the full variable domain is GAGVSQSPSNKVTEKGKDVELRCDPISGHTALYWYRQSLGQGLEFLIYFQGNSAPDKSGLPSDRFSAERTGGSVSTLTIQRTQQEDSAVYLCASSLWGGPTDTQYFGPGTRLTVL.

The chain links TRBV29-1 to TRBJ2-1; 10 bases are a match to TRBD2. Germline CDR1 reads SQVTM; CDR2 reads ANQGSEA. CDR3 length equals 16 residues. J lost 4 bases, V lost 7 bases, and 13 bases had no gene match. CDR3 sequence reads: CSAPVGGLAVYNEQFF. The DNA for the CDR3 is TGCAGCGCACCGGTAGGTGGACTAGCGGTTTACAATGAGCAGTTCTTC.